A single sample gave rise to the 30 T cell receptor beta chains below, sequenced in a study of human T cells and chemical hapten exposure. TCRdb re-analysed the RACE reads in MiXCR, keeping a single row per CDR3 protein. Here the sample spans 75,000 to 95,000 distinct CDR3 sequences, 12% being singletons. Time point meaning: patch test 1, 2 weeks after DPC sensitization. As to treatment: therapeutic diphenylcyclopropenone sensitization with weekly scalp DPC. Specimen: whole blood, collected in connection with sensitization to the hapten diphenylcyclopropenone (DPC). The receptors stem from a woman in her sixties with alopecia areata. Some clones in this sample may be carry-over from other donors' samples.

The CDR3 reads CSVGDEGQPQHF. The CDR3 DNA reads TGCAGCGTGGGGGACGAAGGTCAGCCCCAGCATTTT. The V call is TRBV29-1, the J call TRBJ1-5; D is perhaps TRBD1 (5 bases). Trimming left V 6 bases short and J 6 bases short, with 12 bases between. Germline assignment: CDR1 SQVTM and CDR2 ANQGSEA. This CDR3 is 12 amino acids long.

The chain recombines TRBV7-9 with TRBJ2-7, with TRBD1 identical over 10 bases. V lost 2 bases and J lost 10; bases outside the gene matches: 11. The CDR3 is made up of 15 amino acids. CDR1 is SEHNR and CDR2 is FQNEAQ in the germline V gene (reference sequence). The CDR3 here is CASSLWDGTGERQYF. The CDR3 DNA sequence: TGTGCCAGCAGCTTATGGGACGGGACAGGGGAACGACAGTACTTC.

The chain is built from TRBV10-3 and TRBJ2-7; either TRBD1 or TRBD2 may fit D (5 bases each). Germline V gene lookup returns CDR1 ENHRY and CDR2 SYGVKD. V shed 3 bases and J shed 2 bases, with 14 bases lying between them. CDR3 length: 15 residues. This CDR3 reads CAISDSGTGTYEQYF. CDR3 nucleotide sequence: TGTGCCATCAGTGATTCCGGGACGGGAACCTACGAGCAGTACTTC.

This clonotype was seen many times. V and J are TRBV4-1 and TRBJ1-6; D gene uncertain. Trimming took off 2 bases at V and 7 bases at J, with 18 bases between the two ends. Looked up from germline, CDR1 is MGHRA and CDR2 is YSYEKL. The CDR3 runs to 17 residues. The CDR3 nucleotides are TGCGCCAGCAGCCAACCCAAAGAGGGCAGTCTAAATTCACCCCTCCACTTT. This sequence encodes CASSQPKEGSLNSPLHF.

This sequence joins TRBV18 and TRBJ2-5, with 10 bases matching TRBD1. Germline assignment: CDR1 KGHSH and CDR2 LQKENI. Unmatched junction bases numbered 8, after V lost 5 bases and J lost 5 bases. The CDR3 covers 15 residues. The chain's CDR3 is CASSSRDRGGETQYF. For the CDR3, the DNA is TGTGCCAGCTCATCACGGGACAGGGGAGGGGAGACCCAGTACTTC.

This clonotype was found many times. V gene TRBV20-1 combines with J gene TRBJ1-3, with D hard to call. This CDR3 spans 13 amino acids. Germline V CDR1 and CDR2: DFQATT, SNEGSKA (reference sequence). Trimming cost V 2 bases and J 4 bases, with 9 bases left between them. As DNA, the CDR3 is TGCAGTGCTAGAATCCCCCCCGGAAACACCATATATTTT. It specifies CSARIPPGNTIYF.

This clonotype has ten or more counts. The J gene is TRBJ2-5, the V gene TRBV20-1; a weak D match, TRBD2 (6 bases). This CDR3 region has 11 residues. V was cut by 6 bases and J by 4 bases, with 9 bases left in between. Germline V gene lookup returns CDR1 DFQATT and CDR2 SNEGSKA (reference sequence). The CDR3: CSAAGRETQYF. CDR3 sequence (DNA): TGCAGTGCCGCGGGGCGAGAGACCCAGTACTTC.

This clonotype has just a few counts. The rearrangement uses TRBV11-2 and TRBJ2-4; tentatively, D is TRBD2 (6 bases). The CDR3 totals 16 residues. The germline gives CDR1 SGHAT, CDR2 FQNNGV. Trimming shortened V by 1 base and J by 2 bases, and 12 bases separated the two germline ends. CDR3 bases: TGTGCCAGCAGCTTAGGGGCGGGGAGAACCAAAAACATTCAGTACTTC. Translated, it gives CASSLGAGRTKNIQYF.

Ten or more counts support this clonotype. The chain couples TRBV9 to TRBJ2-3; D remains ambiguous. CDR3 length: 14 amino acids. The germline V gene has CDR1 SGDLS and CDR2 YYNGEE. Trimming shortened V by 7 bases and J by 2 bases, and 14 bases separated the two germline ends. The CDR3 region has the DNA TGTGCCAGCTCGCTTGGACGCGACACAGATACGCAGTATTTT. This translates into CASSLGRDTDTQYF.

V and J are TRBV11-2 and TRBJ2-5; D uncertain. CDR3 length: 13 amino acids. Germline V gene data show CDR1 as SGHAT and CDR2 as FQNNGV. Trimming stripped 3 bases from V and 5 bases from J, with 10 bases between. Here the CDR3 reads CASSFGVMETQYF. CDR3 DNA: TGTGCCAGCAGCTTTGGGGTTATGGAGACCCAGTACTTC.

This clonotype was observed a few times. V and J are TRBV10-3 and TRBJ1-5; TRBD1 agrees at 9 bases. The CDR3 extends over 16 amino acids. Germline trimming cut 0 bases from V and 4 bases from J; bases unmatched to any gene: 4. From germline, CDR1 is ENHRY and CDR2 SYGVKD. The CDR3: CAISESGQGPNQPQHF. CDR3 bases: TGTGCCATCAGTGAGTCGGGACAGGGACCGAATCAGCCCCAGCATTTT.

This clonotype was seen a handful of times. The chain recombines TRBV5-1 with TRBJ2-7, with 7 positions matching TRBD1. V was clipped by 3 bases and J by 0 bases; unmatched bases: 6. The CDR3 is 15 amino acids. Per germline, CDR1 SGHRS and CDR2 YFSETQ. CDR3 sequence reads: CASSSGTANSYEQYF. The CDR3, as DNA: TGCGCCAGCAGCTCCGGGACAGCTAACTCCTACGAGCAGTACTTC.

The sample holds a few counts of this clonotype. The CDR3 reads CASSSPTGHNQPQHF. DNA for the CDR3: TGTGCCAGCAGTTCACCGACAGGGCACAATCAGCCCCAGCATTTT. V and J are TRBV28 and TRBJ1-5; 7 nucleotides agree with TRBD1. Per germline, CDR1 MDHEN and CDR2 SYDVKM. Unmatched junction bases numbered 6, after V lost 4 bases and J lost 3 bases. The CDR3 is made up of 15 amino acids.

This clonotype was picked up a small number of times. The chain couples TRBV7-3 to TRBJ2-3, with no clear D. The V end lost 2 bases, the J end lost 1 base, and 4 bases lay between the germline ends. The germline CDR1 and CDR2 sequences are SGHTA and FQGTGA. This CDR3 comprises 13 residues. This chain's CDR3 is CASSLGRTDTQYF. The CDR3 DNA is TGTGCCAGCAGCTTAGGACGCACAGATACGCAGTATTTT.

The V gene is TRBV11-2, the J gene TRBJ2-2, with 9 positions matching TRBD2. Germline values: CDR1 SGHAT, CDR2 FQNNGV. J was trimmed by 0 bases and V by 5 bases; bases with no gene match: 7. The CDR3 totals 17 residues. CDR3 in amino acids: CASSKWASGANTGELFF. DNA for the CDR3: TGTGCCAGCAGCAAGTGGGCTAGCGGGGCGAACACCGGGGAGCTGTTTTTT.

This clonotype has at least ten counts. The chain employs TRBV7-9 and TRBJ2-6; weak D call: TRBD1 (6 bases). Germline lookup yields CDR1 SEHNR and CDR2 FQNEAQ (reference sequence). This CDR3 has 16 residues. V gave up 1 base and J gave up 4 bases, with 11 bases separating them. The CDR3 DNA follows: TGTGCCAGCAGCTTAGGGACAGCTCTGGGGGCCAACGTCCTGACTTTC. It codes for CASSLGTALGANVLTF.

The chain combines TRBV12-3 or TRBV12-4 with TRBJ2-7; D is unclear. This CDR3 contains 13 residues. Trimming left V 6 bases short and J 0 bases short, with 9 bases between. CDR3 loop: CASSPNPSYEQYF. CDR3 sequence (DNA): TGTGCCAGCAGCCCAAACCCCTCCTACGAGCAGTACTTC.

The chain recombines TRBV3-1 with TRBJ1-1; D possibly corresponds to TRBD1 (6 bases). Germline CDR1 and CDR2: LGHDT and YNNKEL (reference sequence). The V end lost 0 bases, the J end lost 1 base, and 12 bases lay between the germline ends. CDR3 length equals 16 residues. This chain's CDR3 is CASSQDWRGGNTEAFF. Here the CDR3 DNA reads TGTGCCAGCAGCCAAGATTGGAGAGGGGGGAACACTGAAGCTTTCTTT.

V is TRBV18 and J is TRBJ2-7; no clear D. Germline V gene lookup returns CDR1 KGHSH and CDR2 LQKENI. This CDR3 has 15 residues. V was shortened by 2 bases and J by 2 bases, with 13 bases between the two germline ends. The CDR3 region is CASSPGRGGAYEQYF. The DNA of the CDR3 is TGTGCCAGCTCACCAGGCCGAGGTGGGGCCTACGAGCAGTACTTC.

In this sample, this clonotype turned up many times. The gene calls are TRBV12-3 or TRBV12-4 and TRBJ2-5; maybe TRBD1 (6 bases). Between the trimmed V and J ends, which lost 5 bases and 4 bases, there was a span of 14 bases. There are 14 residues in the CDR3. The CDR3, as DNA: TGTGCCAGCAGTGATCAGGGGATCACAGAGACCCAGTACTTC. This encodes CASSDQGITETQYF.

At least ten counts were recorded for this clonotype. V usage is TRBV7-6 and J usage is TRBJ2-3; no clear D. Germline V lookup: CDR1 SGHVS, CDR2 FNYEAQ. V shed 5 bases and J shed 5 bases, with 11 bases lying between them. CDR3 length: 13 residues. CDR3 bases: TGTGCCAGCAGCCCCGCTATGGGAGATACGCAGTATTTT. Translating gives CASSPAMGDTQYF.

The sample holds many counts of this clonotype. J is TRBJ1-5 and V is TRBV7-2; D ambiguous. Trimming cost V 3 bases and J 6 bases, with 12 bases left between them. Germline V gene data show CDR1 as SGHTA and CDR2 as FQGNSA. The CDR3 has 14 residues. The chain's CDR3 is CASSFGGFPQPQHF. The CDR3 DNA reads TGTGCCAGCAGCTTTGGAGGGTTCCCTCAGCCCCAGCATTTT. Supplemented by reference TRBV7-2 and TRBJ1-5, the full variable domain reads GAGVSQSPSNKVTEKGKDVELRCDPISGHTALYWYRQSLGQGLEFLIYFQGNSAPDKSGLPSDRFSAERTGGSVSTLTIQRTQQEDSAVYLCASSFGGFPQPQHFGDGTRLSIL.

This clonotype was counted many times. The rearrangement links TRBV30 to TRBJ1-5; D gene unclear. This CDR3 region has 12 residues. Germline-derived CDR1 and CDR2 are GTSNPN and SVGIG (reference sequence). V shed 0 bases and J shed 9 bases, with 9 bases lying between them. This chain's CDR3 is CAWSVHGGPQHF. The CDR3 bases are TGTGCCTGGAGTGTCCACGGAGGGCCCCAGCATTTT.

This clonotype was seen at least ten times. A read error may produce the germline difference seen at one junction end. The gene calls are TRBV2 and TRBJ2-5; no definite D call. The CDR3 is 13 residues long. Germline loops: CDR1 SNHLY, CDR2 FYNNEI. The CDR3 nucleotides are TGTGCCAGCAGTGTTTCGGCGAACAAACCCCCGGACTTC. Its protein is CASSVSANKPPDF. The whole variable domain, remainder taken from reference TRBV2 and TRBJ2-5, is EPEVTQTPSHQVTQMGQEVILRCVPISNHLYFYWYRQILGQKVEFLVSFYNNEISEKSEIFDDQFSVERPDGSNFTLKIRSTKLEDSAMYFCASSVSANKPPDFGPGTRLLVL.

V gene TRBV14 combines with J gene TRBJ2-1; the D gene could be TRBD1 or TRBD2 (5 bases each). The CDR3 loop spans 16 amino acids. V gave up 0 bases and J gave up 2 bases, with 11 bases separating them. Germline CDR1 reads SGHDN; CDR2 reads FVKESK. The CDR3 protein is CASSQDGAGPYNEQFF. The CDR3 DNA sequence: TGTGCCAGCAGCCAAGACGGGGCAGGGCCCTACAATGAGCAGTTCTTC.

This clonotype turned up a few times. This rearrangement joins TRBV5-1 to TRBJ2-5, with TRBD2 identical over 11 bases. The CDR3 length is 15 residues. J gave up 4 bases and V 3 bases, and 5 bases lay outside the gene matches. Germline V gene lookup returns CDR1 SGHRS and CDR2 YFSETQ. The CDR3 coding sequence is TGCGCCAGCAGCTCCTCTAGCGGGGGGCCAGAGACCCAGTACTTC. This sequence encodes CASSSSSGGPETQYF.

This clonotype was detected many times. The chain couples TRBV11-2 to TRBJ2-5, with 9 bases lining up with TRBD2. CDR1 SGHAT and CDR2 FQNNGV come from the germline V gene. V was pared by 4 bases and J by 4 bases, with 7 bases of the junction left unmatched. The CDR3 extends over 15 amino acids. The CDR3 region is CASSSAPTSGETQYF. DNA of the CDR3: TGTGCCAGCAGCTCCGCCCCGACTAGCGGAGAGACCCAGTACTTC.

The chain recombines TRBV29-1 with TRBJ2-5; D gene unclear. V gave up 7 bases and J gave up 5 bases, with 14 bases separating them. This CDR3 region has 12 residues. The V gene's germline CDR1 is SQVTM and CDR2 ANQGSEA. CDR3 region: CSGTGSSETQYF. CDR3 sequence (DNA): TGCAGCGGTACGGGCTCTTCGGAGACCCAGTACTTC. The full variable domain, rest sourced from reference TRBV29-1 and TRBJ2-5, is SAVISQKPSRDICQRGTSLTIQCQVDSQVTMMFWYRQQPGQSLTLIATANQGSEATYESGFVIDKFPISRPNLTFSTLTVSNMSPEDSSIYLCSGTGSSETQYFGPGTRLLVL.

This clonotype was recorded at least ten times. The V call is TRBV7-9, the J call TRBJ2-3; D is perhaps TRBD2 (5 bases). The CDR3 is 16 amino acids. Germline CDR1 is SEHNR and CDR2 is FQNEAQ (reference sequence). The V gene lost 5 bases and the J gene lost 2 bases, with 17 bases spanning the gap. The CDR3 reads CASSPPGSRHTDTQYF. The CDR3 DNA reads TGTGCCAGCAGCCCCCCGGGATCCCGACACACAGATACGCAGTATTTT. The full variable domain, rest sourced from reference TRBV7-9 and TRBJ2-3, is DTGVSQNPRHKITKRGQNVTFRCDPISEHNRLYWYRQTLGQGPEFLTYFQNEAQLEKSRLLSDRFSAERPKGSFSTLEIQRTEQGDSAMYLCASSPPGSRHTDTQYFGPGTRLTVL.

The chain links TRBV5-8 to TRBJ1-1, with 8 bases matching TRBD1. The germline V gene encodes CDR1 SGHTS and CDR2 YDEGEE. V was pared by 1 base and J by 0 bases, with 2 bases of the junction left unmatched. There are 15 residues in the CDR3. The CDR3 DNA sequence: TGTGCCAGCAGCTTGTGGACAGGGCTGAACACTGAAGCTTTCTTT. It yields the protein CASSLWTGLNTEAFF.